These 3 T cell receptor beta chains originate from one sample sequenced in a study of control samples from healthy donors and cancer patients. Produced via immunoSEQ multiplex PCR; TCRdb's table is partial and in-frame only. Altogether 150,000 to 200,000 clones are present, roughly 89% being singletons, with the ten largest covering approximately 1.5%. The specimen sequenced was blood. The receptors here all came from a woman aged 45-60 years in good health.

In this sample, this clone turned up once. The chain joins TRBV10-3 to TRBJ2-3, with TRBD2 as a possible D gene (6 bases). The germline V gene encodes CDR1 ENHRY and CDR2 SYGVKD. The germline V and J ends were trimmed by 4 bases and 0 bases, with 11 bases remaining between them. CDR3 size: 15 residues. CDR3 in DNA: TGTGCCATCAGTGGGAGCGGGTCTAGCACAGATACGCAGTATTTT. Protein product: CAISGSGSSTDTQYF.

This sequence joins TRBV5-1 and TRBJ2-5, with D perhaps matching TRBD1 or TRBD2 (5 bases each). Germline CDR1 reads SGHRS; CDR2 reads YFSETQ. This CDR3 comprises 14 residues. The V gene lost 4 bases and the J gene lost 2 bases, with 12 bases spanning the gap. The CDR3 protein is CASSPMGRQETQYF. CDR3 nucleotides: TGCGCCAGCAGCCCGATGGGACGGCAAGAGACCCAGTACTTC.

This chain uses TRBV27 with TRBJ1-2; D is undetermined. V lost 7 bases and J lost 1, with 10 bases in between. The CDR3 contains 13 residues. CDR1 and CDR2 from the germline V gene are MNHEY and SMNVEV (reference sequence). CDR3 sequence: CASTPLGNYGYTF. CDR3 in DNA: TGTGCCAGCACCCCTTTGGGTAACTATGGCTACACCTTC.